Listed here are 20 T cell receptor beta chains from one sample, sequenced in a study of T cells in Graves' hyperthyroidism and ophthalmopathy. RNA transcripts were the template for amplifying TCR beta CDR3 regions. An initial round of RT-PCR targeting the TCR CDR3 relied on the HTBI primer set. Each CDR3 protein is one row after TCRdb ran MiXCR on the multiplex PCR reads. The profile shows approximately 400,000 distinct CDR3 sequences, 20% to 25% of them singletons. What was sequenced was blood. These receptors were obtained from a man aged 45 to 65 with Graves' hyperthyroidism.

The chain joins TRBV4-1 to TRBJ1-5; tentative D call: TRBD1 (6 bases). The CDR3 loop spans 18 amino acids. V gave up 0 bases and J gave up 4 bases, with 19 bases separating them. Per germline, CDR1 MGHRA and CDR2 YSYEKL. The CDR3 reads CASSQDFGGASGNQPQHF. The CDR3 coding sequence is TGCGCCAGCAGCCAAGATTTTGGGGGCGCCTCGGGTAATCAGCCCCAGCATTTT.

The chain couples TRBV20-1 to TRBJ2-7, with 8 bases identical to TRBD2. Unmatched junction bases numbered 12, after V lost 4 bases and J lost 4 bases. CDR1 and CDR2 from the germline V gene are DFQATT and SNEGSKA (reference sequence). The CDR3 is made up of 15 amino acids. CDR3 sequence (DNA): TGCAGTGCTACCCCTGCGGGGGGCGAGGCTTACGAGCAGTACTTC. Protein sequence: CSATPAGGEAYEQYF.

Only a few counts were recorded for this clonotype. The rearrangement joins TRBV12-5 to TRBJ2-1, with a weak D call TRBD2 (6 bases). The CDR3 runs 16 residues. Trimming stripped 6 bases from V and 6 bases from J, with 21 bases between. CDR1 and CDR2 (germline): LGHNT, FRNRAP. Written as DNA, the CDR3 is TGTGCTAGTGGGCAAAAACCGGAGGGCCCAGGCAATGAGCAGTTCTTC. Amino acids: CASGQKPEGPGNEQFF.

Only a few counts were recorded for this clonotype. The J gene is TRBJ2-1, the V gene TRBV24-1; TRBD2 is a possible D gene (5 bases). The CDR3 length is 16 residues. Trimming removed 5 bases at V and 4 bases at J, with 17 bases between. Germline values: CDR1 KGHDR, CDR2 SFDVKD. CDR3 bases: TGTGCCACCAGTGCTGGGAGAGCCACCGGGTACAATGAGCAGTTCTTC. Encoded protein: CATSAGRATGYNEQFF.

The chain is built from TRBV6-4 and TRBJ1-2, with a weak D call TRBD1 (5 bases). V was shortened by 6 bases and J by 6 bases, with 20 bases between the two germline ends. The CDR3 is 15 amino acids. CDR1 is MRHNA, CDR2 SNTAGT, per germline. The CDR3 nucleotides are TGTGCCAGCAGCCCCCGGGGCGGGTCACTTAATGGCTACACCTTC. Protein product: CASSPRGGSLNGYTF.

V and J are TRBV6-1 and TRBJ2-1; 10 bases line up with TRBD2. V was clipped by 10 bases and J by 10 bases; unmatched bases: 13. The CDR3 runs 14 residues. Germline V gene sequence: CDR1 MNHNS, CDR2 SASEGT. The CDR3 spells CATLAGALTSEQFF. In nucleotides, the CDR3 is TGTGCCACCCTAGCGGGAGCCCTTACTTCCGAGCAGTTCTTC.

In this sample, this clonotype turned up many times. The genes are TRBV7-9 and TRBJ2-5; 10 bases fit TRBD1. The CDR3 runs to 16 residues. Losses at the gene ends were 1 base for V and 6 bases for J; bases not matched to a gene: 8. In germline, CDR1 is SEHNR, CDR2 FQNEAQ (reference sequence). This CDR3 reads CASSLGGQGSSQTQYF. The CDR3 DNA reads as TGTGCCAGCAGCTTAGGGGGACAGGGGTCTTCTCAGACCCAGTACTTC.

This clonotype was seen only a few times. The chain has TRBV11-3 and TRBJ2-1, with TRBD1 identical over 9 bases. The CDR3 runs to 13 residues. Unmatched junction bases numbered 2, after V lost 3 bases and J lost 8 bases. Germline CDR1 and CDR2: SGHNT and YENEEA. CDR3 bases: TGTGCCAGCAGCTTCACAGGGGGCCATGAGCAGTTCTTC. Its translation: CASSFTGGHEQFF.

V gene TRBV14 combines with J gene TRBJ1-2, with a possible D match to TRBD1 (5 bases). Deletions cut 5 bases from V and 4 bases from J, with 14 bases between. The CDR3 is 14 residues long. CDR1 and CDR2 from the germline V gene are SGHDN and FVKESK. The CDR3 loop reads CASSITGTVYGYTF. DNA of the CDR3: TGTGCCAGCAGCATTACGGGGACCGTCTATGGCTACACCTTC.

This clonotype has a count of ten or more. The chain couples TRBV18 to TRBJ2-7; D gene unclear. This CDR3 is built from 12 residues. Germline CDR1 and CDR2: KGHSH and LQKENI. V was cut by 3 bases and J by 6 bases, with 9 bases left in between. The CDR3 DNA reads TGTGCCAGCTCACCTTCGGTGGGCGAGCAGTACTTC. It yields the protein CASSPSVGEQYF.

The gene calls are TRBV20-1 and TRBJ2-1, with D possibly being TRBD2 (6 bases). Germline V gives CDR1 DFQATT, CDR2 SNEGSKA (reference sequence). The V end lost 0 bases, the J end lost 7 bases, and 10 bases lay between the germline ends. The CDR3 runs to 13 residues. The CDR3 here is CSAREGGENEQFF. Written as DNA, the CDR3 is TGCAGTGCTAGAGAAGGCGGGGAGAATGAGCAGTTCTTC.

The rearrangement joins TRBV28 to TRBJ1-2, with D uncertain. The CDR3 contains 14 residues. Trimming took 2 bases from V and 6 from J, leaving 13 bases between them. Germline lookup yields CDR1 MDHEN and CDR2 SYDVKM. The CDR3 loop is CASSLPGGVNGYTF. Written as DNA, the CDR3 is TGTGCCAGCAGTTTACCGGGAGGCGTAAATGGCTACACCTTC.

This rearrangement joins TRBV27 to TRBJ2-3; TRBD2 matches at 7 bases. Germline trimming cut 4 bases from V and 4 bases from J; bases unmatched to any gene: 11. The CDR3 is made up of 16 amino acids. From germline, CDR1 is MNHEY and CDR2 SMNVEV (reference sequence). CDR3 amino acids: CASSSRLAVVPDTQYF. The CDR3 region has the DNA TGTGCCAGCAGTTCCAGACTAGCCGTCGTCCCAGATACGCAGTATTTT.

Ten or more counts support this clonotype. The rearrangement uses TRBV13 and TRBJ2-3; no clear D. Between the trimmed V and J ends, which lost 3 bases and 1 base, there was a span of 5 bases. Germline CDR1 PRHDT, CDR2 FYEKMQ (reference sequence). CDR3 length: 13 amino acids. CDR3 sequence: CASSLDGTDTQYF. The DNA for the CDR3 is TGTGCCAGCAGCTTGGACGGCACAGATACGCAGTATTTT.

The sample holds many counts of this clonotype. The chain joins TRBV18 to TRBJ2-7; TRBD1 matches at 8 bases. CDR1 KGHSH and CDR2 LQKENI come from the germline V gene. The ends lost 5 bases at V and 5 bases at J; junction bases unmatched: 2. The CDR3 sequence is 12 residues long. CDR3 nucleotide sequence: TGTGCCAGCTCATCGACAGGGGACGAGCAGTACTTC. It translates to CASSSTGDEQYF.

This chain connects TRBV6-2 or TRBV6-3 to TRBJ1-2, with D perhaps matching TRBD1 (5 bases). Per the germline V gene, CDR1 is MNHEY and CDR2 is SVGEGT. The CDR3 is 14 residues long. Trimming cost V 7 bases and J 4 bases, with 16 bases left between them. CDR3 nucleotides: TGTGCCAGCAACCACCCGGGCAGGGTCTATGGCTACACCTTC. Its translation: CASNHPGRVYGYTF.

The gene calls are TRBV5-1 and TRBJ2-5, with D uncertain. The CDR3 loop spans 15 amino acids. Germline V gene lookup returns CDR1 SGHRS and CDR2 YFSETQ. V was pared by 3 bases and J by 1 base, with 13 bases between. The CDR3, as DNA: TGCGCCAGCAGCTCCATGTCGGGCATCCAAGAGACCCAGTACTTC. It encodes CASSSMSGIQETQYF.

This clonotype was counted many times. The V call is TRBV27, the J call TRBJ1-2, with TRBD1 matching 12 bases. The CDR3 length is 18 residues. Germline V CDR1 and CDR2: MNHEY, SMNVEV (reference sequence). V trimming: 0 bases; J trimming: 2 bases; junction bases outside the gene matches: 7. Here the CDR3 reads CASSLSSGTGGGNYGYTF. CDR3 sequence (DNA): TGTGCCAGCAGTTTATCGAGTGGGACAGGGGGCGGGAACTATGGCTACACCTTC.

The CDR3 DNA reads as TGCGCCAGCAGCCAAAGCGAGGGGGGCAATGAGCAGTTCTTC. Protein sequence: CASSQSEGGNEQFF. The chain combines TRBV4-1 with TRBJ2-1; D may match TRBD1 or TRBD2 (6 bases each). V shed 2 bases and J shed 6 bases, with 11 bases lying between them. The germline V gene has CDR1 MGHRA and CDR2 YSYEKL. This CDR3 contains 14 residues.

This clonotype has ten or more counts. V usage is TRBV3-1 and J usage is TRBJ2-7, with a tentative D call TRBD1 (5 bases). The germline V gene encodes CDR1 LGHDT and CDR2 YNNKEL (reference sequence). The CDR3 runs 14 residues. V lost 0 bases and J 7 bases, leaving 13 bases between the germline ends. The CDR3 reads CASSQDNRPREQYF. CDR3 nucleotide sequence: TGTGCCAGCAGCCAAGATAACAGGCCCCGAGAGCAGTACTTC.